This TCR beta chain was sequenced during a study of Graves' ophthalmopathy and Graves' hyperthyroidism (dated by TCRdb to the late 2010s). Broadly, across the study: Peripheral blood was collected at initial diagnosis, before any treatment. To tell Graves' ophthalmopathy apart from Graves' hyperthyroidism, and to predict which patients would progress to ophthalmopathy, the study relied on TCR beta repertoire signatures. In total, some 140 blood samples were TCR-sequenced: around 42 ophthalmopathy, some 75 hyperthyroidism and some 17 hyperthyroidism-to-ophthalmopathy patients. A discovery set of more than 90 patients (43 ophthalmopathy, some 58 stable hyperthyroidism) was enrolled to explore V-J signatures distinguishing ophthalmopathy from hyperthyroidism. An independent validation cohort was composed of 18 hyperthyroidism patients and 17 patients who later progressed from hyperthyroidism to ophthalmopathy. T-cell repertoires of thyroid tissue and blood were compared in six or seven hyperthyroidism patients. Once sampling was done, hyperthyroidism patients were given methimazole at a starting dose of 30 mg daily, while ophthalmopathy patients were given high-dose intravenous methylprednisolone. For training and testing, the approximately 97 patients in the discovery cohort were randomly divided in a 7:3 ratio.

Hyperthyroidism was defined as stable when no progression to ophthalmopathy occurred within 18 months of follow-up. Hyperthyroidism patients were newly diagnosed, with disease duration under 2 months, and aged 18 to 65 years. Patients were excluded if they had other autoimmune diseases, uncontrolled infections, pregnancy or lactation. Diagnosis relied on clinical symptoms, serum thyroxine, TRAb, thyroid ultrasound and orbital computed tomography. PBMCs were isolated from about 9.2 ml of fresh peripheral blood by Ficoll-Paque density gradient centrifugation. Trizol reagent was used to extract the total RNA, and its quality was then checked on an Agilent 2100 Bioanalyzer. For repertoire sequencing, TCR beta CDR3 regions were amplified from RNA transcripts. HTBI primers and the Qiagen OneStep RT-PCR kit were used in a first-round RT-PCR, which was followed by a second-round multiplex PCR, size selection and purification. Libraries were sequenced paired-end with 100 bp reads on an Illumina HiSeq2000. Turning to the authors' computational methods: SOAPnuke was used for read processing, and reads with adapters, uncalled bases, a mean Phred below 15, or no exact constant-primer or identifier match were discarded. COPE v1.2.5 was used to merge high-quality paired reads. Each unique nucleotide sequence was treated as a clonotype, and MiTCR v1.1 was used to align the clonotypes to the IMGT TRB V, D and J references. The analysis was limited to V-J combinations with a frequency above 0.0001, which together covered 98% to 99.2% of repertoires. For each V-J combination, a TCR clonal expansion and chaos score was defined as the ratio of F50 clonal expansion to chaos observed in the TCRdist matrix. Welch's t-statistics and random forest were used to reduce the features to 10 to 15 V-J combinations, which were then used as input to a naive Bayes classifier. Thyroid-blood repertoire similarity was quantified with the Morisita-Horn index. The public reads were reprocessed in TCRdb via fastp at Q25 and MiXCR, keeping in-frame beta chains. Rows with a matching CDR3 protein are joined into one entry that keeps the most common DNA and genes. The V and J calls and clone size are TCRdb's, not the authors'. This sample comprises fewer than 650,000 distinct CDR3 sequences, about 20% of them detected only once. More than 5.5% of the sample is held by the ten biggest clonotypes.

This clonotype was detected many times. The specificity of this receptor is unknown. No qualities accompany the bases; no much larger clone lies one base away. From its cysteine to its phenylalanine, the CDR3 spans 13 amino acids. The retained sequence is limited to the CDR3, 39 bases, with the frame set at the first base. Looking up the germline V gene yields CDR1 SGHAT and CDR2 FQNNGV. The junction shows trimming of 2 bases on V and 3 bases on J, plus 7 bases between the germline ends. Findings and caveats that apply to the study as a whole: Most expanded thyroid clonotypes with frequency above 0.001 were also detected in blood, suggesting blood repertoires may reflect the thyroid immune response. In validation, the model predicted ophthalmopathy progression with about 70% sensitivity and 72.22% specificity; about a dozen predicted patients were CT-confirmed with GO in a median of approximately 6.5 months. Sample size was not predetermined statistically, and investigators were not blinded to group allocation. Ophthalmopathy was separated from stable hyperthyroidism by the 13-signature model with roughly 87% sensitivity and around 81% specificity in cross-validation and with 80%/75% in the test set.

This clonotype was sampled from a woman aged 18-29 years with stable Graves' hyperthyroidism. Some clones in this sample may be carry-over from other donors' samples. Donor details come from another sample of the same person, matched by shared clones. The chain uses TRBV11-2 and TRBJ1-2, with an unclear D gene assignment. The sample taken for sequencing was peripheral blood. The CDR3 protein is CASSLQSYYGYTF. The sequenced DNA is TGTGCCAGCAGCTTACAGTCTTACTATGGCTACACCTTC.